This T cell receptor beta chain originates from a study of beta chain features in type 1 diabetes. General study findings and limits: Insertions were fewer and deletions more numerous at VDJ junctions in type 1 diabetes patients.

This clone was found a few times. Its antigen is unidentified. The authors reverse transcribed all of the isolated RNA, so sequencing captured expressed TCRB transcripts. Produced via immunoSEQ multiplex PCR; TCRdb's table is partial and in-frame only. The repertoire consists of approximately 300,000 clones, with 11% occurring once and the leading ten covering 0.015%. The CDR3 runs 14 residues. CDR1 and CDR2 (germline): GTSNPN, SVGIG (reference sequence). The ends were cut back, 0 bases at V and 5 bases at J, with 11 bases in the middle. The chain has TRBV30 and TRBJ2-1; possibly TRBD1 for D (5 bases). The specimen sequenced was naive CD4+ T cells from blood. The source is a woman aged 25 to 45 in good health. The CDR3 nucleotides read TGTGCCTGGAGTGTAACAGGTTCCAACAATGAGCAGTTCTTC. Encoded protein: CAWSVTGSNNEQFF.